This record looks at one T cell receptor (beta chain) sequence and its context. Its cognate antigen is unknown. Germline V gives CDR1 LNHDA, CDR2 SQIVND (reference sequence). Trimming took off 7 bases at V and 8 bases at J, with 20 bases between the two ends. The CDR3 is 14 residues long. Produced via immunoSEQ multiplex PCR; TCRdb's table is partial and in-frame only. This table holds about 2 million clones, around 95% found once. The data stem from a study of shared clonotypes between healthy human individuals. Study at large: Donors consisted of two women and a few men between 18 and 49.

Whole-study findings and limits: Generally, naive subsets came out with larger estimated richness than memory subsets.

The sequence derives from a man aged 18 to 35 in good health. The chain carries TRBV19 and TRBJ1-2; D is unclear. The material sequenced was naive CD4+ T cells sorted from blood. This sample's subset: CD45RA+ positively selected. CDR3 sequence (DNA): TGTGCCAGTACAAACGGGAGTTTAGGGAGCGGCTACACCTTC. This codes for CASTNGSLGSGYTF.